Sequencing of this T cell receptor (beta chain) was carried out in a study of T-cell reconstitution after alpha-beta-depleted transplantation in children. The sample holds many counts of this clonotype. Using unique molecular identifiers, the investigators prepared the TCRbeta library. TCRdb fed the PCR reads into MiXCR, producing one record per CDR3 protein. The sample yields approximately 100,000 distinct CDR3 sequences, less than 15% seen once. From germline, CDR1 is MNHEY and CDR2 SMNVEV (reference sequence). Trimming stripped 6 bases from V and 1 base from J, with 13 bases between. CDR3 length: 14 amino acids.

Sample: PBMCs from the stem cell graft donor, taken from the stem cell graft. This chain links TRBV27 with TRBJ2-7; D is possibly TRBD1 (5 bases). This TCR derives from a human donor who donated a stem cell graft to a child with inherited bone marrow failure. The CDR3, as DNA: TGTGCCAGCAGCAAGCAGGGATTTTCCTACGAGCAGTACTTC. Translating gives CASSKQGFSYEQYF.